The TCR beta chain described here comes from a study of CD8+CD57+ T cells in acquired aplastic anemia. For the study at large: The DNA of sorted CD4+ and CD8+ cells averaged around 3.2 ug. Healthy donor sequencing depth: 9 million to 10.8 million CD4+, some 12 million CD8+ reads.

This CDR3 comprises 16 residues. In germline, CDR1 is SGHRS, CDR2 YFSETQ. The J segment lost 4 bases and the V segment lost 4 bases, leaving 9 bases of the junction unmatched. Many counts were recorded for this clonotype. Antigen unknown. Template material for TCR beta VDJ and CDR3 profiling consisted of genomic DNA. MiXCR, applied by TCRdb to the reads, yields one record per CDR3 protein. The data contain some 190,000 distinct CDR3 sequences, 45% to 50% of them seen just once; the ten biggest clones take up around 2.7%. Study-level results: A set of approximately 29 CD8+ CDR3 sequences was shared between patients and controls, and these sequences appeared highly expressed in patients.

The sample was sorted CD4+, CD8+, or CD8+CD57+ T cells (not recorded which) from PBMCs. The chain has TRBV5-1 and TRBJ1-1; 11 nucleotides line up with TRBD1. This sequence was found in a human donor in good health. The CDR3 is CASSRGQGARGTEAFF. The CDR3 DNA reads TGCGCCAGCAGCAGAGGACAGGGGGCACGCGGCACTGAAGCTTTCTTT.